The clone carrying this TCR beta chain appeared once. Its specificity is unknown. This record belongs to a study of cytomegalovirus exposure and HLA in healthy donors. Study context: Among the approximately 400 donors who were genotyped, approximately 83% fell in the genetic ancestry cluster that is associated with self-reported Caucasian donors. General study findings and limits: Later analysis identified a missense DCLRE1C variant that was linked to TCR beta V- and J-gene trimming.

The PCR contained 60 Vbeta and 13 Jbeta primers. Assay used: immunoSEQ multiplex PCR; TCRdb lists only in-frame clones, some missing. There are some 150,000 clones in the sample; 77% occur only once, and under 2% lies in the top ten. Each donor was nominally healthy when sampled (though unrecorded immune exposures were likely). Trimming stripped 4 bases from V and 3 bases from J, with 7 bases between. This CDR3 is built from 14 residues. Germline V gene data show CDR1 as MNHNS and CDR2 as SASEGT. The sequence was collected from a female donor in good health and CMV-seronegative. The specimen sequenced was PBMCs. The chain carries TRBV6-1 and TRBJ1-6; D is unclear. In DNA, the CDR3 is TGTGCCAGCAGTGCGGGTAACTATAATTCACCCCTCCACTTT. Residues: CASSAGNYNSPLHF.